A selection of T cell receptor beta chains follows, all from one sample in a study of human T cells and chemical hapten exposure. TCRdb fed the RACE reads into MiXCR, producing one record per CDR3 protein. The table lists roughly 180,000 distinct CDR3 sequences, roughly 15% of them singletons. Source: whole blood, taken in connection with sensitization to the hapten diphenylcyclopropenone (DPC). Every receptor here comes from a woman aged 30 to 39 with alopecia areata. Some clones in this sample may be carry-over from other donors' samples. The CDR3 runs from the conserved cysteine through the conserved F or W.

TRBJ2-7 TRBV6-5 CASSYSNGLGQGGHEQYF
TRBJ2-1 TRBV12-3/TRBV12-4 CASSPPWGPDHNEQFF
TRBJ2-1 TRBV20-1 CSARAGTSASYNEQFF
TRBJ2-5 TRBV7-9 CASSHSNQETQYF
TRBJ2-7 TRBV11-2 CASSSNTGTEQYF
TRBJ2-3 TRBV9 CASSVGRASTDTQYF
TRBJ2-1 TRBV7-2 CASRQQAYNEQFF
TRBJ2-5 TRBV28 CASSFRGSETQYF
TRBJ1-2 TRBV7-6 CASSFRRVDGYTF
TRBJ2-3 TRBV12-3/TRBV12-4 CASSFRELTDTQYF
TRBJ1-2 TRBV6-5 CASSYSPGQGPGGYTF
TRBJ1-1 TRBV6-5 CASSYGTGSVVGEAFF
TRBJ2-1 TRBV12-3/TRBV12-4 CASSPAGVYNEQFF
TRBJ2-7 TRBV20-1 CSASGPDHTQYF
TRBJ1-1 TRBV2 CASIKRTGGSTEAFF
TRBJ1-1 TRBV6-4 CASSLTTGSTEAFF
TRBJ2-2 TRBV7-2 CATSRTLNTGELFF
TRBJ1-6 TRBV25-1 CASTLGAGRNSPLHF
TRBJ2-1 TRBV2 CASSGLAAYNEQFF
TRBJ1-1 TRBV6-1 CASSESGRSAFF
TRBJ1-5 TRBV6-6 CASSTRGARISNQPQHF
TRBJ2-5 TRBV7-2 CASNFDRVVETQYF
TRBJ2-1 TRBV7-9 CASSPQGAVYNEQFF
TRBJ2-3 TRBV7-3 CASSTRLGSTDTQYF
TRBJ2-1 TRBV6-2/TRBV6-3 CASRGTGLRSGRNEQFF
TRBJ2-3 TRBV27 CASSLSSRETDTQYF
TRBJ2-7 TRBV2 CASSLGHLYEQYF
TRBJ2-7 TRBV20-1 CSARQYGYEQYF
TRBJ1-1 TRBV7-9 CASSSPWTGSNTEAFF
TRBJ1-5 TRBV6-2/TRBV6-3 CASRDSGGASNQPQHF
TRBJ2-5 TRBV7-2 CASSPPVAQETQYF
TRBJ1-4 TRBV6-2/TRBV6-3 CAAKSGSPGEKLFF
TRBJ2-2 TRBV2 CASRALAINTGELFF
TRBJ1-2 TRBV19 CASSKRQQINYGYTF
TRBJ2-2 TRBV7-6 CASSPGTGSTGELFF
TRBJ2-1 TRBV28 CASSWGNEQFF
TRBJ2-5 TRBV18 CASSPPSFQETQYF
TRBJ1-6 TRBV2 CASRAQGANNSPLHF
TRBJ1-1 TRBV7-8 CASSFRNTEAFF
TRBJ2-7 TRBV28 CASSSPAGGIYEQYF
TRBJ2-1 TRBV7-3 CASGTGVEQFF
TRBJ2-2 TRBV7-6 CASSFSLAGATNTGELFF
TRBJ2-7 TRBV9 CASSVEASSYEQYF
TRBJ2-7 TRBV12-3/TRBV12-4 CASSTGAGPYEQYF
TRBJ1-1 TRBV29-1 CSVPGQGAGTEAFF
TRBJ1-4 TRBV4-2 CASSQGSGDNEKLFF
TRBJ1-1 TRBV11-2 CASTLGARGPSTEAFF